Presented here are 18 T cell receptor beta chains from one specimen sequenced in a study of monozygotic twins with inflammatory bowel disease. Reanalyzing the 5' RACE reads, TCRdb keeps one entry per CDR3 protein, without DNA. The sample table sets out approximately 340,000 distinct CDR3 sequences. The material sequenced was blood. Receptors were obtained from a human donor with ulcerative colitis or Crohn's disease, or a healthy co-twin of an affected twin (not recorded which).

This rearrangement joins TRBV29-1 to TRBJ2-4; lacking DNA, the TRBD2 call made by TCRdb goes unchecked. The CDR3 runs to 17 residues. Germline assignment: CDR1 SQVTM and CDR2 ANQGSEA. The CDR3 sequence is CIVEDRGGRASKNIQYF.

The chain carries TRBV29-1 and TRBJ2-5. Germline V lookup: CDR1 SQVTM, CDR2 ANQGSEA. The CDR3 is made up of 15 amino acids. The CDR3 loop is CSVDGRNRVQETQYF.

The chain is built from TRBV7-9 and TRBJ2-7; TCRdb proposes TRBD1, but this gene call is untestable without DNA. Germline lookup yields CDR1 SEHNR and CDR2 FQNEAQ (reference sequence). The CDR3 has 14 amino acids. The CDR3 region is CASSQGQTTYEQYF.

This chain uses TRBV18 with TRBJ2-3. The length of the CDR3 is 14 residues. CDR1 is KGHSH, CDR2 LQKENI, per germline. CDR3 in amino acids: CASSPFPSTDTQYF.

The rearrangement uses TRBV29-1 and TRBJ1-1; TCRdb selects TRBD1, and the lack of DNA leaves this call unchecked. Per germline, CDR1 SQVTM and CDR2 ANQGSEA. This CDR3 is built from 13 residues. The CDR3 loop is CSSSDRVLTEAFF. The full variable domain, with the rest looked up from reference TRBV29-1 and TRBJ1-1, is SAVISQKPSRDICQRGTSLTIQCQVDSQVTMMFWYRQQPGQSLTLIATANQGSEATYESGFVIDKFPISRPNLTFSTLTVSNMSPEDSSIYLCSSSDRVLTEAFFGQGTRLTVV.

The chain couples TRBV5-8 to TRBJ1-6. The CDR3 sequence is 18 residues long. CDR1 and CDR2 from the germline V gene are SGHTS and YDEGEE. The CDR3 is CASSLAGPGSSYNSPLHF.

The rearrangement uses TRBV4-1 and TRBJ2-7; TCRdb's D gene call, TRBD1, goes unchecked for lack of DNA. CDR1 MGHRA and CDR2 YSYEKL come from the germline V gene. The CDR3 is made up of 16 amino acids. The CDR3 loop is CASSRLSGIFSYEQYF.

V is TRBV11-2 and J is TRBJ2-7; TCRdb reports TRBD2, a call that lacks DNA to check it against. The CDR3 spans 16 residues. Germline CDR1 reads SGHAT; CDR2 reads FQNNGV. CDR3 in amino acids: CASSSSTSGSLSEQYF.

The J gene is TRBJ2-5, the V gene TRBV29-1; TCRdb selects TRBD1, and the lack of DNA leaves this call unchecked. The CDR3 length is 15 residues. Germline V gene data show CDR1 as SQVTM and CDR2 as ANQGSEA. The CDR3 protein is CSVFRDSPLQETQYF.

V is TRBV5-1 and J is TRBJ2-7; TCRdb calls TRBD1, which cannot be checked without DNA. Looked up from germline, CDR1 is SGHRS and CDR2 is YFSETQ. The CDR3 contains 14 residues. The chain's CDR3 is CASGTGTPSYEQYF.

The genes are TRBV9 and TRBJ2-5; TCRdb's assignment of TRBD2 cannot be checked, as there is no DNA. CDR3 length equals 16 residues. Per the germline V gene, CDR1 is SGDLS and CDR2 is YYNGEE. The CDR3 region is CASSVEGLGYQETQYF.

This chain joins TRBV15 and TRBJ2-5. The germline V gene encodes CDR1 LNHNV and CDR2 YYDKDF (reference sequence). The length of the CDR3 is 15 residues. CDR3: CATSKVLNAVGTQYF. The whole variable domain, filled in from reference TRBV15 and TRBJ2-5, reads DAMVIQNPRYQVTQFGKPVTLSCSQTLNHNVMYWYQQKSSQAPKLLFHYYDKDFNNEADTPDNFQSRRPNTSFCFLDIRSPGLGDTAMYLCATSKVLNAVGTQYFGPGTRLLVL.

The chain links TRBV12-3 or TRBV12-4 to TRBJ2-3; TCRdb selects TRBD2, and the lack of DNA leaves this call unchecked. This CDR3 is 17 amino acids long. The CDR3 sequence is CASSLLAGPRITDTQYF.

CDR3 amino acids: CASSYSSSYEQYF. The chain combines TRBV12-3 or TRBV12-4 with TRBJ2-7. The CDR3 extends over 13 amino acids.

This chain joins TRBV12-3 or TRBV12-4 and TRBJ2-7; TCRdb's D call of TRBD2 is untestable without DNA. The CDR3 contains 14 residues. The CDR3 protein is CASTSGTSTHEQYF.

The genes are TRBV6-2 or TRBV6-3 and TRBJ1-4; the TCRdb D gene call, TRBD1, has no DNA to confirm it. Germline values: CDR1 MNHEY, CDR2 SVGEGT. The CDR3 has 16 amino acids. CDR3 protein: CASSYSGQAPDEKLFF.

The J gene is TRBJ1-2, the V gene TRBV5-6. Per the germline V gene, CDR1 is SGHDT and CDR2 is YYEEEE. The CDR3 has 15 residues. This CDR3 reads CASSLRTVTGFGYTF.

The genes are TRBV11-2 and TRBJ1-1. CDR3 length equals 12 residues. Germline lookup yields CDR1 SGHAT and CDR2 FQNNGV. The CDR3 here is CASSLERFEAFF.